The 25 T cell receptor beta chains reported below all come from one sample, sequenced in a study of tumor-infiltrating lymphocytes in primary liver carcinoma (dated by TCRdb to the late 2010s). Sequencing relied on an Illumina HiSeq 2500. TCRbeta-specific cDNA was reverse-transcribed from approximately 500 ng total RNA using a constant-region primer and ProtoScript II reverse transcriptase. TCRbeta libraries were built with three nested multiplex PCR rounds, a slightly modified ARM-PCR procedure. The first two PCR rounds used multiplex TRBV1-TRBV30 forward primers with a Cbeta reverse primer, each for about 10 cycles. TCRdb itself trimmed the public reads at Q25 with fastp, ran MiXCR and retained productive beta chains. CDR3 protein sequences are deduplicated, and each keeps its most common genes and DNA. The sample table holds about 100,000 distinct CDR3 sequences, of which approximately 68% were seen once. Over 9.5% of the sample is taken by the ten largest.

Total RNA and DNA were co-extracted without cell sorting from around 20-30 mg of bulk tissue using the AllPrep DNA/RNA mini kit. The sequencing input was liver tumor tissue from sampling region 5. The cell subset or site tag for this specimen amounts to: tumor region T5, tumor centre. The receptors derive from a woman aged 60 to 75 with primary liver carcinoma and hepatitis B virus infection.

This clonotype has just one count. The junction departs from germline at one end; a sequencing error may be responsible. V gene TRBV6-1 combines with J gene TRBJ2-1, with 8 nucleotides matching TRBD2. The CDR3 length is 18 residues. Germline V gene data show CDR1 as MNHNS and CDR2 as SASEGT. The CDR3 DNA reads TGTGCCAGCAGTGAATGGGGACTAGTGTATGCTAAAGGCAATAAGCAGTTCTTC. Its translation is CASSEWGLVYAKGNKQFF.

Worth noting for this clonotype: No conserved phenylalanine or tryptophan ends this CDR3, so it is likely a read error. This sequence joins TRBV12-3 or TRBV12-4 and TRBJ2-7; 7 nucleotides line up with TRBD2. This CDR3 is built from 14 residues. The CDR3 region is CASRTQGEGYEQYS. CDR3 nucleotide sequence: TGTGCCAGCAGGACACAAGGGGAGGGATACGAACAGTACTCC.

This clonotype has a count of ten or more. Possible read error: a much larger clone is one base away. The chain couples TRBV11-2 to TRBJ2-1; D is perhaps TRBD1 (6 bases). This CDR3 region has 14 residues. With 1 base removed from V and 9 bases from J, the gap between germline ends came to 13 bases. Germline loops: CDR1 SGHAT, CDR2 FQNNGV. CDR3 sequence: CASSLGSGRGEQFF. The DNA of the CDR3 is TGTGCCAGCAGCTTAGGGTCTGGCAGGGGTGAGCAGTTCTTC.

Notes on this clonotype: The junction departs from germline at one end; a sequencing error may be responsible. The chain recombines TRBV6-5 with TRBJ2-2; tentative D call: TRBD2 (5 bases). Per the germline V gene, CDR1 is MNHEY and CDR2 is SVGAGI. CDR3 size: 17 residues. The CDR3 region is CASSYTFQGSNTGEPYF. The CDR3 DNA sequence: TGTGCCAGCAGTTACACATTCCAAGGGAGTAACACCGGGGAGCCGTATTTT.

This sequence joins TRBV5-1 and TRBJ2-7; 10 nucleotides align to TRBD2. The V segment lost 2 bases and the J segment 3 bases; nucleotides outside the gene matches: 2. Germline V lookup: CDR1 SGHRS, CDR2 YFSETQ. The CDR3 totals 14 residues. As DNA, the CDR3 is TGCGCCAGCAGCTTACTAGCGGGGAGCTACGAGCAGTACTTC. Translated: CASSLLAGSYEQYF.

This clonotype has just a few counts. A read error may account for a junction end that differs from germline. The chain carries TRBV29-1 and TRBJ2-2, with D possibly matching TRBD1 (6 bases). The CDR3 runs 13 residues. Germline CDR1 reads SQVTM; CDR2 reads ANQGSEA. In DNA, the CDR3 is TGTAGCATCACGGGACACTCGGGCGGGGAGCTGTTTTTT. It is translated as CSITGHSGGELFF.

Comments on this clonotype: This may be a read error, as it is one base from a much larger clone. The CDR3 sequence is CNVGWLAGDGEQFF. CDR3 sequence (DNA): TGCAACGTGGGGTGGCTAGCGGGAGATGGTGAGCAGTTCTTC. The chain joins TRBV29-1 to TRBJ2-1; TRBD2 matches 10 bases. The CDR3 consists of 14 residues. Germline V CDR1 and CDR2: SQVTM, ANQGSEA.

The sample holds many counts of this clonotype. This chain uses TRBV29-1 with TRBJ2-7, with D possibly matching TRBD2 (5 bases). V was cut by 6 bases and J by 3 bases, with 9 bases left in between. The germline CDR1 and CDR2 sequences are SQVTM and ANQGSEA. CDR3 size: 11 residues. The CDR3 sequence: CSVQTNYEQYF. CDR3 coding DNA: TGCAGCGTACAGACTAACTACGAGCAGTACTTC.

With regard to this clonotype: A read error may explain this, as a much larger clone is one base away. The chain has TRBV11-2 and TRBJ1-1; tentatively, D is TRBD1 (5 bases). CDR1 SGHAT and CDR2 FQNNGV come from the germline V gene. Trimming pared 1 base from V and 8 bases from J, leaving 11 bases between. The CDR3 covers 13 residues. The DNA for the CDR3 is TGTGCCAGCAGCTTAGGACAGAGCTCCGAAGCTTTCTTT. It specifies CASSLGQSSEAFF.

The chain carries TRBV5-1 and TRBJ1-2; D possibly corresponds to TRBD1 (5 bases). CDR1 is SGHRS, CDR2 YFSETQ, per germline. This CDR3 is built from 15 residues. The V end was cut by 6 bases, the J end by 1 base, with 16 bases between. As DNA, the CDR3 is TGCGCCAGCACCCCGTTAACAGGAGATAACTATGGCTACACCTTC. As protein: CASTPLTGDNYGYTF.

Concerning this clonotype: Sequence at one end of the junction differs from germline and may be a read error. The chain recombines TRBV7-3 with TRBJ2-1; D gene unclear. Germline assignment: CDR1 SGHTA and CDR2 FQGTGA. The CDR3 consists of 13 residues. For the CDR3, the DNA is TGTGCCCGCAGCTTAAGTTTCGGCAGGGAGCAGTTCTTC. Protein sequence: CARSLSFGREQFF.

The chain joins TRBV11-1 to TRBJ2-1, with D possibly TRBD1 on 5 matching bases. V shed 10 bases and J shed 6 bases, with 19 bases lying between them. Germline assignment: CDR1 SGHAT and CDR2 FQDESV (reference sequence). This CDR3 comprises 14 residues. CDR3 bases: TGTGCCAAGAGCTTAGTGGCAGGGTCCAATGAGCAGTTCTTC. It translates to CAKSLVAGSNEQFF.

As for this clonotype: The junction does not match germline at one end; this may be a read error. The V and J genes are TRBV12-3 or TRBV12-4 and TRBJ2-1, with 9 bases identical to TRBD2. The CDR3 loop spans 13 amino acids. CDR3 region: CASRLAGASREFF. The CDR3 DNA reads TGTGCCAGCAGATTAGCGGGAGCCTCGAGGGAGTTCTTC.

With regard to this clonotype: A much larger clone differs by one base, so this may be a read error. This sequence joins TRBV5-4 and TRBJ2-7, with TRBD1 matching 9 bases. The CDR3 runs to 14 residues. The germline V gene encodes CDR1 SGHNT and CDR2 YYREEE (reference sequence). CDR3 region: CTSSLGDRVRKQYF. CDR3 DNA: TGTACCAGCAGCTTAGGGGACAGGGTAAGGAAGCAGTACTTC.

About this clonotype itself: A read error may explain this, as a much larger clone is one base away. CDR3 nucleotides: TGTGCCAGTAGTATAGGAAGCGGGAGGTCCTACGAGCAGTACTTC. This encodes CASSIGSGRSYEQYF. The V call is TRBV19, the J call TRBJ2-7; 9 bases align to TRBD2. The CDR3 spans 15 residues. Germline CDR1 and CDR2: LNHDA and SQIVND (reference sequence). The V segment lost 1 base and the J segment 1 base; nucleotides outside the gene matches: 2. Drawing the rest from reference TRBV19 and TRBJ2-7, the complete variable domain is DGGITQSPKYLFRKEGQNVTLSCEQNLNHDAMYWYRQDPGQGLRLIYYSQIVNDFQKGDIAEGYSVSREKKESFPLTVTSAQKNPTAFYLCASSIGSGRSYEQYFGPGTRLTVT.

Comment on this clonotype: One end of the junction varies from germline; a read error may be responsible. The chain has TRBV12-3 or TRBV12-4 and TRBJ2-2, with D possibly called TRBD1 or TRBD2 (6 bases each). CDR3 size: 15 residues. CDR3 nucleotide sequence: TGTGGCAGCAGTGTTCGGAAGGGGGGCACCGGGGAGTTGTTTTTT. Protein: CGSSVRKGGTGELFF.

The chain couples TRBV12-3 or TRBV12-4 to TRBJ2-3; 7 bases are a match to TRBD2. CDR3 length: 16 residues. V was clipped by 5 bases and J by 10 bases; unmatched bases: 18. CDR3 DNA sequence: TGTGCCAGCAGTGACGTAGGGCCAGGGAGGGTATATGCGCAGTATTTT. Residues: CASSDVGPGRVYAQYF.

The chain employs TRBV11-2 and TRBJ2-7; 7 bases match TRBD2. Germline V gives CDR1 SGHAT, CDR2 FQNNGV. V trimming: 9 bases; J trimming: 2 bases; junction bases outside the gene matches: 10. This CDR3 spans 14 amino acids. The CDR3 here is CARSHGTTPYEQYF. In DNA, the CDR3 is TGTGCCAGGAGCCACGGGACTACCCCCTACGAGCAGTACTTC.

This clonotype was recorded a few times. The chain recombines TRBV20-1 with TRBJ2-3, with D possibly matching TRBD2 (6 bases). The CDR3 spans 13 residues. The V and J ends lost 5 bases and 3 bases respectively, with 12 bases between them. The V gene's germline CDR1 is DFQATT and CDR2 SNEGSKA (reference sequence). CDR3 in amino acids: CSAQGSGTDTQYF. The CDR3, as DNA: TGCAGTGCTCAGGGCAGCGGGACAGATACGCAGTATTTT.

This clonotype was recorded at least ten times. This rearrangement joins TRBV28 to TRBJ1-2; 10 nucleotides match TRBD1. The germline V gene encodes CDR1 MDHEN and CDR2 SYDVKM. Trimming removed 6 bases from V and 9 bases from J; junction bases left unmatched: 13. This CDR3 spans 15 amino acids. The CDR3 spells CASSQWDRGSGRYTF. The CDR3 nucleotides read TGTGCCAGCAGCCAGTGGGACAGGGGTAGTGGGCGCTACACCTTC.

Worth noting for this clonotype: A much larger clone lies one base from this, so it may be a read error. V usage is TRBV5-6 and J usage is TRBJ2-5; unclear D gene. This CDR3 is built from 12 residues. CDR1 SGHDT and CDR2 YYEEEE come from the germline V gene. The CDR3 region is CASSTRTKTQCF. CDR3 sequence (DNA): TGTGCCAGCAGTACCAGGACCAAGACCCAGTGCTTC.

This clonotype was detected many times. The chain links TRBV5-1 to TRBJ2-7, with TRBD1 identical over 7 bases. CDR1 is SGHRS and CDR2 is YFSETQ in the germline V gene. The V segment lost 4 bases and the J segment 2 bases; nucleotides outside the gene matches: 6. CDR3 size: 14 residues. Here the CDR3 reads CASSTTGAPYEQYF. The CDR3 coding sequence is TGCGCCAGCAGCACCACAGGGGCCCCCTACGAGCAGTACTTC. Filled out from reference TRBV5-1 and TRBJ2-7, the complete variable domain reads KAGVTQTPRYLIKTRGQQVTLSCSPISGHRSVSWYQQTPGQGLQFLFEYFSETQRNKGNFPGRFSGRQFSNSRSEMNVSTLELGDSALYLCASSTTGAPYEQYFGPGTRLTVT.

In the case of this clonotype: This may be a read error, as it is one base from a much larger clone. The V gene is TRBV10-3, the J gene TRBJ1-1; D gene unclear. The CDR3 consists of 13 residues. Germline V gene data show CDR1 as ENHRY and CDR2 as SYGVKD. The CDR3: CVISAVENTEAFF. CDR3 coding DNA: TGTGTCATCAGTGCAGTAGAGAACACTGAAGCTTTCTTT.

A note on this clonotype: The junction departs from the called germline gene at one end, perhaps through a read error. The V and J genes are TRBV10-2 and TRBJ2-7; 8 nucleotides align to TRBD1. CDR1 and CDR2 (germline): WSHSY, SAAADI. CDR3 length: 13 amino acids. CDR3 DNA: TGCGCCGGCAGTGGACAGGGAAGCTACGAGCATTACTTC. Translated: CAGSGQGSYEHYF.

On this clonotype: The junction does not match germline at one end; this may be a read error. V is TRBV11-2 and J is TRBJ1-4, with a possible D match to TRBD1 (5 bases). This CDR3 spans 16 amino acids. CDR1 is SGHAT and CDR2 is FQNNGV in the germline V gene. Written as DNA, the CDR3 is TGTGCAAGCAGCTTAGCCCCTACACGGGGGAGTGAAAAACTGTTTTTT. Residues: CASSLAPTRGSEKLFF. Full variable domain (missing parts from reference TRBV11-2 and TRBJ1-4): EAGVAQSPRYKIIEKRQSVAFWCNPISGHATLYWYQQILGQGPKLLIQFQNNGVVDDSQLPKDRFSAERLKGVDSTLKIQPAKLEDSAVYLCASSLAPTRGSEKLFFGSGTQLSVL.